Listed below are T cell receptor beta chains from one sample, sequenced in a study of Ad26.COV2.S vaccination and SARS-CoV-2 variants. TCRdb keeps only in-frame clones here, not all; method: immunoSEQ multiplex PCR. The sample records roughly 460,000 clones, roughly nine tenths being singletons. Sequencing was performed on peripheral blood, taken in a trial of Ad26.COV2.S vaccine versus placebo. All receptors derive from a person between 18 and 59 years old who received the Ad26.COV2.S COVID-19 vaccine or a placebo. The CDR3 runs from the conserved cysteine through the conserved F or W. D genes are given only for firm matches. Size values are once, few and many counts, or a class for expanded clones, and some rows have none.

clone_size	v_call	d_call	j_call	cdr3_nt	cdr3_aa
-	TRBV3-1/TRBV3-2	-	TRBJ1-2	TGTGCCAGCAGCCAAGATCGAGGGCCGGGCAGTAAAGAAACTTATGGCTACACCTTC	CASSQDRGPGSKETYGYTF
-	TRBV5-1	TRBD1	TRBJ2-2	TGCGCCAGCAGACCTCGGACAGGGGACTTCACCGGGGAGCTGTTTTTT	CASRPRTGDFTGELFF
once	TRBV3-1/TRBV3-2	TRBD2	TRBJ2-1	TGTGCCAGCAGCCCTTATCTAGCGGGGGGGTACAATGAGCAGTTCTTC	CASSPYLAGGYNEQFF
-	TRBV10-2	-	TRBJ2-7	TGCGCCAGCAGTGAGCCACATAAGAGATACGAGCAGTACTTC	CASSEPHKRYEQYF
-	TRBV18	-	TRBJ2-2	TGTGCCAGCTCACCAATGGAGTCGGGGGTATACACCGGGGAGCTGTTTTTT	CASSPMESGVYTGELFF
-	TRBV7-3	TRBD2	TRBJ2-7	TGTGCCAGCAGCACGGGACTAGCGGGAGGCGAGCAGTACTTC	CASSTGLAGGEQYF
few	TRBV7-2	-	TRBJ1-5	TGTGCCAGCAGTTCCCTGGGGCCCAATCAGCCCCAGCATTTT	CASSSLGPNQPQHF
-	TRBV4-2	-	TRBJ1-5	TGTGCCAGCAGCCAAGACCCAGGGTATCAGCCCCAGCATTTT	CASSQDPGYQPQHF
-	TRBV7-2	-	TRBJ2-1	TGTGCCAGCAGCCCCCAGGGGAATGAGCAGTTCTTC	CASSPQGNEQFF
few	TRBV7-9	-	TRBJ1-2	TGTGCCAGCAGCACCGGTGGGGGAGGCCCTAACTATGGCTACACCTTC	CASSTGGGGPNYGYTF
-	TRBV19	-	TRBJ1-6	TGTGCCAGTAGTACCCGGGACTCCTATAATTCACCCCTCCACTTT	CASSTRDSYNSPLHF
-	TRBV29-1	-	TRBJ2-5	TGCAGCGGTCGACAGATCCTGGGGGAGACCCAGTACTTC	CSGRQILGETQYF
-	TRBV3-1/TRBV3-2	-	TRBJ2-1	TGTGCCAGCAGCCAATACCCCTCCGGGCGGGAGCAGTTCTTC	CASSQYPSGREQFF
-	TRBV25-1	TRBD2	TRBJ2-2	TGTGCCAGCAGCCTGACTAGCGGGAACACCGGGGAGCTGTTTTTT	CASSLTSGNTGELFF
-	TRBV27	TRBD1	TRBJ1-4	TGTGCCAGCAGTTCCAACAACAGGGGCGTTAATGAAAAACTGTTTTTT	CASSSNNRGVNEKLFF
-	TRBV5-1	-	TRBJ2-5	TGCGCCAGCAGCCGGGACCCTCAAGAGACCCAGTACTTC	CASSRDPQETQYF
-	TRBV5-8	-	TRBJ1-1	TGTGCCAGCAGCTCGACCCTCTATACAGACCCCATGAACACTGAAGCTTTCTTT	CASSSTLYTDPMNTEAFF
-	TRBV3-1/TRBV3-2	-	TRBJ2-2	TGTGCCAGCAGCCTCCAGGGGCAGGACACCGGGGAGCTGTTTTTT	CASSLQGQDTGELFF
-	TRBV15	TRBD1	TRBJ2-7	TGTGCCACCAGCAGTGGACAGGGGGCGTGGGAGCAGTACTTC	CATSSGQGAWEQYF
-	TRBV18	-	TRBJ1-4	TGTGCCAGCTCACCCACCTCGGACCTCTTTAATGAAAAACTGTTTTTT	CASSPTSDLFNEKLFF
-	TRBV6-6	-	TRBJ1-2	TGTGCCAGCCCTAAAGTCCCGACAGGTTTATATGGCTACACCTTC	CASPKVPTGLYGYTF
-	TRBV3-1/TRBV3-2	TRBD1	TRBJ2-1	TGTGCCAGCAGCCGAAAGGGACAGGGGTCCATCCCAATGAGAAATGAGCAGTTCTTC	CASSRKGQGSIPMRNEQFF
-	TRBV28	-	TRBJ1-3	TGTGCCAGCAGTTCTCATGGAAACACCATATATTTT	CASSSHGNTIYF
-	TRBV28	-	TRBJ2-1	TGTGCCAGCATGCCCGATACCACCCGGGGCCGAGGGCTTTGGCAGTTCTTC	CASMPDTTRGRGLWQFF
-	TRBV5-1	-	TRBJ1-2	TGCGCCAGCAGCTTGGGTGTCAGGTCGACCTATGGCTACACCTTC	CASSLGVRSTYGYTF
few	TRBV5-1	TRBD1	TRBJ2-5	TGCGCCAGCAGTTTAAGACAGGGGATCCGGACCCAGTACTTC	CASSLRQGIRTQYF
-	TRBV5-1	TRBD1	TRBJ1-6	TGCGCCAGCAGCTTGGTAACAGGGGTAAGGTCACCCCTCCACTTT	CASSLVTGVRSPLHF
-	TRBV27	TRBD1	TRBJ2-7	TGTGCCAGCAGTTTATCGGACAGGGTCAGCGGGTACGAGCAGTACTTC	CASSLSDRVSGYEQYF
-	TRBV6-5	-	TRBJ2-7	TGTGCCAGCAGTTACGGGTGGGACTCCTCCTACGAGCAGTACTTC	CASSYGWDSSYEQYF
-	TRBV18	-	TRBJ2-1	TGTGCCAGCTCACCAGATTCGCATGCACGGACTGGTGAGCAGTTCTTC	CASSPDSHARTGEQFF
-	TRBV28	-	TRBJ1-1	TGTGCCAGCAGTTCCCCGCAGAACACTGAAGCTTTCTTT	CASSSPQNTEAFF
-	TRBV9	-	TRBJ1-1	TGTGCCAGCAGCGTAAGGGAGAACACTGAAGCTTTCTTT	CASSVRENTEAFF
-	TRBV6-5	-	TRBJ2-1	TGTGCCAGCAGTTACCAGCGCGGCGGATACAATGAGCAGTTCTTC	CASSYQRGGYNEQFF
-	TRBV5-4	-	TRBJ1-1	TGTGCCAGCAGCTTGACCGGGGTTGGCACTGAAGCTTTCTTT	CASSLTGVGTEAFF
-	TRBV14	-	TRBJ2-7	TGTGCCAGCAGCCCCATAACCCAGGAACAGTACTTC	CASSPITQEQYF